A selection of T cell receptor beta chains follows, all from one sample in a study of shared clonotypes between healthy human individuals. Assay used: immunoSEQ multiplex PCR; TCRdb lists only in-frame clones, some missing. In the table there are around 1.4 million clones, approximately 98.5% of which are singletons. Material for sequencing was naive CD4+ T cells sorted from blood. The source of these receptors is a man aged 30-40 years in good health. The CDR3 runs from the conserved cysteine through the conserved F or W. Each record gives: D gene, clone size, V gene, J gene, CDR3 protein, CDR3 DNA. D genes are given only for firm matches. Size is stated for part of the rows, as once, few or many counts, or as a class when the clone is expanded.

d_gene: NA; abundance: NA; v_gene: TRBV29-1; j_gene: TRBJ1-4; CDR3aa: CSVGHPDSGGEKLFF; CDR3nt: TGCAGCGTTGGGCACCCTGACAGCGGGGGCGAAAAACTGTTTTTT
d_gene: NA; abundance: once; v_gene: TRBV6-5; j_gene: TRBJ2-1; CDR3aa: CASSAPRGEQFF; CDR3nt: TGTGCCAGCAGTGCGCCCAGGGGTGAGCAGTTCTTC
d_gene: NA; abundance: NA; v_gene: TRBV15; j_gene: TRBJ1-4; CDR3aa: CATSRDFSEKLFF; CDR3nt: TGTGCCACCAGCAGAGATTTCTCTGAAAAACTGTTTTTT
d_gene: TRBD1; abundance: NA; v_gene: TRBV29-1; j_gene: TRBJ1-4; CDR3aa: CSAGTGGGTNEKLFF; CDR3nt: TGCAGCGCCGGGACAGGGGGAGGCACTAATGAAAAACTGTTTTTT
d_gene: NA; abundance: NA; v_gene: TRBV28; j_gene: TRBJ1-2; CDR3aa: CASNRDIGNYGYTF; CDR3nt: TGTGCCAGCAACCGGGACATTGGTAACTATGGCTACACCTTC
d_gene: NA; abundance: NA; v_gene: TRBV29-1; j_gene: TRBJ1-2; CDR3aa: CSVEVSDHGGIYGYTF; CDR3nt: TGCAGCGTTGAAGTCTCTGACCACGGGGGTATCTATGGCTACACCTTC
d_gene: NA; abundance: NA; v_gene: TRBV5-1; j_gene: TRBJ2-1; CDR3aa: CASSLETGNEQFF; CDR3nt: TGCGCCAGCAGCCTAGAAACGGGTAATGAGCAGTTCTTC
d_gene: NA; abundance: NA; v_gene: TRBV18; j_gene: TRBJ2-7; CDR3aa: CASSPFTKSDEQYF; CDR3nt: TGTGCCAGCTCACCCTTTACCAAGTCGGACGAGCAGTACTTC
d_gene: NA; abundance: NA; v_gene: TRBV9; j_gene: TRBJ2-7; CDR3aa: CASSVDFNSYEQYF; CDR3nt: TGTGCCAGCAGCGTAGATTTCAACTCCTACGAGCAGTACTTC
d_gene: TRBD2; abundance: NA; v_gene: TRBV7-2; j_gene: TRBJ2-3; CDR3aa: CASSTRLAGYFTDTQYF; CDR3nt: TGTGCCAGCAGCACAAGACTAGCGGGATATTTCACAGATACGCAGTATTTT
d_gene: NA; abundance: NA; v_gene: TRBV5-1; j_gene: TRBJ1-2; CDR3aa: CASSNGGTADYGYTF; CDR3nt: TGCGCCAGCAGCAATGGTGGGACCGCCGACTATGGCTACACCTTC
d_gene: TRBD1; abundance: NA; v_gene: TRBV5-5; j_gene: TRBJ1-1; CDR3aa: CASSATGTGSSEAFF; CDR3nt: TGTGCCAGCAGCGCTACCGGGACAGGGTCATCTGAAGCTTTCTTT
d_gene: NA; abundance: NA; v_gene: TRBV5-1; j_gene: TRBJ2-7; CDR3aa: CASSLDRGWEQYF; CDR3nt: TGCGCCAGCAGCCTTGACAGAGGATGGGAGCAGTACTTC
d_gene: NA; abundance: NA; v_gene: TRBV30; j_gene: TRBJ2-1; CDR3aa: CAWSPVNSYNEQFF; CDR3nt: TGTGCCTGGAGTCCGGTAAACTCCTACAATGAGCAGTTCTTC
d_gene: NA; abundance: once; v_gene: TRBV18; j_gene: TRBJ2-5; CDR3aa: CASSPPGRYQETQYF; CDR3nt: TGTGCCAGCTCACCACCGGGAAGGTACCAAGAGACCCAGTACTTC
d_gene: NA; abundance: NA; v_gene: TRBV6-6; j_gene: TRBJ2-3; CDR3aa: CASSSFTDTQYF; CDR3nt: TGTGCCAGCAGTTCCTTCACAGATACGCAGTATTTT
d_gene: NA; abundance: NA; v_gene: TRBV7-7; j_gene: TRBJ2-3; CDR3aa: CASSSWTHTDTQYF; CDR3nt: TGTGCTAGCAGCTCCTGGACTCACACAGATACGCAGTATTTT
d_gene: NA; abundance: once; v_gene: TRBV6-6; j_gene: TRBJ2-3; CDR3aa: CASSYSSRTLTDTQYF; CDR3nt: TGTGCCAGCAGTTACTCTTCCAGGACCCTCACAGATACGCAGTATTTT
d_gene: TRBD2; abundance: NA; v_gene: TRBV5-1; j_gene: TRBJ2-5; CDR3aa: CASSLGASGGEQETQYF; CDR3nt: TGCGCCAGCAGCTTGGGGGCTAGCGGGGGCGAACAAGAGACCCAGTACTTC
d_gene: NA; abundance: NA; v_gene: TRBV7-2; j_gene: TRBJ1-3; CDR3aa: CASSPRHGSGNTIYF; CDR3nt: TGTGCCAGCAGCCCAAGGCACGGTTCCGGAAACACCATATATTTT
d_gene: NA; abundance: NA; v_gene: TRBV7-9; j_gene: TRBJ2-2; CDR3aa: CASNTRYTGELFF; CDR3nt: TGTGCCAGCAACACGAGGTACACCGGGGAGCTGTTTTTT
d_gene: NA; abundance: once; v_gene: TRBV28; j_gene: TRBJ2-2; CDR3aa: CASSFFPDNTGELFF; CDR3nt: TGTGCCAGCAGTTTTTTTCCAGATAACACCGGGGAGCTGTTTTTT
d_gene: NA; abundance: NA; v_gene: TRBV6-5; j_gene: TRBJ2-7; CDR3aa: CASSEGYEQYF; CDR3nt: TGTGCCAGCAGCGAGGGCTACGAGCAGTACTTC
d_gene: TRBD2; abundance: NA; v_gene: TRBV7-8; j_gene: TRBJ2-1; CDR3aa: CASSLALAGIYNEQFF; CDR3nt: TGTGCCAGCAGCTTAGCCCTAGCGGGGATCTACAATGAGCAGTTCTTC
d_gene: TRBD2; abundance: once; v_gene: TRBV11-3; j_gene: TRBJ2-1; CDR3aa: CASSLSGRDEQFF; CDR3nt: TGTGCCAGCAGCTTAAGCGGGAGGGATGAGCAGTTCTTC
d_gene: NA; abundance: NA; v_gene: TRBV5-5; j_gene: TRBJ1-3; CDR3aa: CASSLDQGSGNTIYF; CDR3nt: TGTGCCAGCAGCTTGGACCAGGGGTCTGGAAACACCATATATTTT
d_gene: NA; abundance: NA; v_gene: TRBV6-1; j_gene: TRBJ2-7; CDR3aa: CASSEGQIYEQYF; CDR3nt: TGTGCCAGCAGTGAAGGACAGATATACGAGCAGTACTTC
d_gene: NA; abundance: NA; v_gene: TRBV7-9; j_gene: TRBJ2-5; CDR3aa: CASSLERGFQETQYF; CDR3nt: TGTGCCAGCAGTCTAGAACGAGGGTTCCAAGAGACCCAGTACTTC
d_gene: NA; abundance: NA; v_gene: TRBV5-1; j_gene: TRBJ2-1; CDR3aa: CASTGTKSSYNEQFF; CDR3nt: TGCGCCAGCACCGGGACCAAGAGCTCCTACAATGAGCAGTTCTTC
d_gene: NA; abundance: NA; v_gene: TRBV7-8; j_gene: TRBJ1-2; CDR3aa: CASSLGGRDGYTF; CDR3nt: TGTGCCAGCAGCTTAGGGGGCAGAGATGGCTACACCTTC
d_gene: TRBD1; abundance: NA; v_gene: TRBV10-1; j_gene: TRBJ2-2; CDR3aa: CASSTGTGWSGELFF; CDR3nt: TGCGCCAGCAGCACCGGGACAGGGTGGTCCGGGGAGCTGTTTTTT
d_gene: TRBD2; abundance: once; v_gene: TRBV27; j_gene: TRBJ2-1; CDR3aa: CASSRGLAGVEQFF; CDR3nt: TGTGCCAGCAGCAGGGGACTAGCGGGAGTTGAGCAGTTCTTC
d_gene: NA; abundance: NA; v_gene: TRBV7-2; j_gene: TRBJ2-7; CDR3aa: CASSPPDLSYEQYF; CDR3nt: TGTGCCAGCAGCCCGCCCGACCTCTCCTACGAGCAGTACTTC
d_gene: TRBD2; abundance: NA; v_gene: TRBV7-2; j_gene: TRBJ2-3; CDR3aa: CASSRTSGPDTQYF; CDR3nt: TGTGCCAGCAGCCGGACTAGCGGGCCAGATACGCAGTATTTT
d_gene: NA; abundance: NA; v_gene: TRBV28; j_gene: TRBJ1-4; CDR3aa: CASSLWVLGRTGATNEKLFF; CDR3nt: TGTGCCAGCAGTTTATGGGTCCTGGGTCGTACCGGAGCAACTAATGAAAAACTGTTTTTT
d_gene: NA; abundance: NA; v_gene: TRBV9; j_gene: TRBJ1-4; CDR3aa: CASSVSDSEKLFF; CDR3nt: TGTGCCAGCAGCGTAAGCGACAGCGAAAAACTGTTTTTT
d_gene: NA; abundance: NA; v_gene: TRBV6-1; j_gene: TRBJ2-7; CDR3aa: CASSEVNRTPYEQYF; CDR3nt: TGTGCCAGCAGTGAAGTGAATAGGACCCCCTACGAGCAGTACTTC
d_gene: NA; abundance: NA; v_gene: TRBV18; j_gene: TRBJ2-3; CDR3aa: CASSPLDRVIFWQYF; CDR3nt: NA
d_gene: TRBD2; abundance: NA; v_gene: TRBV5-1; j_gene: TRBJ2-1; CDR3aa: CASSSLLAGPYNEQFF; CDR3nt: TGCGCCAGCAGCTCTCTACTAGCGGGACCGTACAATGAGCAGTTCTTC
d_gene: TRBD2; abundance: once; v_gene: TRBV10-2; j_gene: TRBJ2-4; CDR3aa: CASLSRGSGRHGAKNIQYF; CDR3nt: TGCGCCAGCCTCTCGAGGGGAAGCGGGAGACACGGGGCCAAAAACATTCAGTACTTC
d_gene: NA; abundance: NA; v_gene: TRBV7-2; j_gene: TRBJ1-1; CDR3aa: CASSLAAGNTEAFF; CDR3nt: TGTGCCAGCAGCTTAGCTGCCGGGAACACTGAAGCTTTCTTT
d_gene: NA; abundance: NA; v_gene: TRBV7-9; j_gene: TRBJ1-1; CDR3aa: CASSLDEFLTGWNTEAFF; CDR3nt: TGTGCCAGCAGCCTCGATGAGTTCTTGACAGGCTGGAACACTGAAGCTTTCTTT
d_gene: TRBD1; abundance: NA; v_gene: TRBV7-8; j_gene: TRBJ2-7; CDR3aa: CASSLETGTGYEQYF; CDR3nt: TGTGCCAGCAGCTTAGAAACTGGGACAGGGTACGAGCAGTACTTC
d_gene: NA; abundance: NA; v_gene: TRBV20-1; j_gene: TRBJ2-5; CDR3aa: CSAETQYF; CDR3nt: TGCAGTGCAGAGACCCAGTACTTC
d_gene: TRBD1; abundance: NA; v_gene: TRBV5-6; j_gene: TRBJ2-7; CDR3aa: CASSLPDRGSRYEQYF; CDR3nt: TGTGCCAGCAGCTTGCCCGACAGGGGCTCCCGCTACGAGCAGTACTTC
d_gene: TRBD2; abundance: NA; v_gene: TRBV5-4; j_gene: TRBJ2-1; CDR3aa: CASSSSTSGEYNEQFF; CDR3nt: TGTGCCAGCAGCTCATCGACTAGCGGGGAATACAATGAGCAGTTCTTC
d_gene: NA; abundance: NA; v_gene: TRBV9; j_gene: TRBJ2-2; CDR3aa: CASSVLGIGELFF; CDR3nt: TGTGCCAGCAGCGTCCTCGGGATCGGGGAGCTGTTTTTT
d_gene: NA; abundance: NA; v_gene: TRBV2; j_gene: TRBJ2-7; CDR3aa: CASRTRNYEQYF; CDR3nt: TGTGCCAGCAGGACTAGGAACTACGAGCAGTACTTC
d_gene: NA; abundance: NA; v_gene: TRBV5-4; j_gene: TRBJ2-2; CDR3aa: CASSLSRDTGELFF; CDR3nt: TGTGCCAGCAGCTTGTCGCGAGACACCGGGGAGCTGTTTTTT